Listed here are 10 T cell receptor beta chains from one sample, sequenced in a study of blood T cell repertoires in COVID-19. Clones were sequenced by immunoSEQ multiplex PCR, and TCRdb holds only the in-frame ones, with some missing. The table includes 100,000 to 150,000 clones, approximately 88% detected once. The material sequenced was peripheral blood. The receptors stem from a man in his forties or fifties with acute or convalescent COVID-19.

This rearrangement joins TRBV2 to TRBJ2-1; 12 bases line up with TRBD2. Germline assignment: CDR1 SNHLY and CDR2 FYNNEI. This CDR3 has 15 amino acids. The ends lost 4 bases at V and 6 bases at J; junction bases unmatched: 4. The CDR3 region is CASSVETSGSNEQFF. CDR3 coding DNA: TGTGCCAGCAGTGTCGAGACTAGCGGGAGCAATGAGCAGTTCTTC.

CDR3 sequence reads: CASSSYNEQFF. The CDR3 DNA reads as TGTGCCAGCAGCTCTTACAATGAGCAGTTCTTC. The rearrangement joins TRBV5-4 to TRBJ2-1; D uncertain. This CDR3 is built from 11 residues. Germline CDR1 is SGHNT and CDR2 is YYREEE (reference sequence). V lost 3 bases, J lost 4 bases, and 2 bases lay in between. The whole variable domain, remainder taken from reference TRBV5-4 and TRBJ2-1, is ETGVTQSPTHLIKTRGQQVTLRCSSQSGHNTVSWYQQALGQGPQFIFQYYREEENGRGNFPPRFSGLQFPNYSSELNVNALELDDSALYLCASSSYNEQFFGPGTRLTVL.

V is TRBV2 and J is TRBJ1-3; D unclear. The CDR3 has 13 amino acids. V gave up 3 bases and J gave up 4 bases, with 7 bases separating them. CDR1 is SNHLY and CDR2 is FYNNEI in the germline V gene. CDR3 sequence reads: CASSELEGNTIYF. The DNA of the CDR3 is TGTGCCAGCAGTGAGTTGGAGGGAAACACCATATATTTT. Filled out from reference TRBV2 and TRBJ1-3, the complete variable domain reads EPEVTQTPSHQVTQMGQEVILRCVPISNHLYFYWYRQILGQKVEFLVSFYNNEISEKSEIFDDQFSVERPDGSNFTLKIRSTKLEDSAMYFCASSELEGNTIYFGEGSWLTVV.

The sample holds one count of this clone. The chain links TRBV5-1 to TRBJ1-1, with D tentatively TRBD1 (6 bases). The germline gives CDR1 SGHRS, CDR2 YFSETQ. The length of the CDR3 is 14 residues. V lost 5 bases and J 4 bases, leaving 15 bases between the germline ends. Here the CDR3 DNA reads TGCGCCAGCAGTTATCAGGGAGGGGGCACTGAAGCTTTCTTT. This sequence encodes CASSYQGGGTEAFF. The variable domain in full, completed from reference TRBV5-1 and TRBJ1-1, reads KAGVTQTPRYLIKTRGQQVTLSCSPISGHRSVSWYQQTPGQGLQFLFEYFSETQRNKGNFPGRFSGRQFSNSRSEMNVSTLELGDSALYLCASSYQGGGTEAFFGQGTRLTVV.

The CDR3 nucleotides read TGTGCCAGCAGTTTGGGACAGGGTAGCACTGAAGCTTTCTTT. This encodes CASSLGQGSTEAFF. This chain links TRBV6-5 with TRBJ1-1, with 9 bases identical to TRBD1. This CDR3 is 14 amino acids long. V trimming: 4 bases; J trimming: 4 bases; junction bases outside the gene matches: 4. The germline V gene encodes CDR1 MNHEY and CDR2 SVGAGI.

The chain has TRBV20-1 and TRBJ2-3; tentatively, D is TRBD2 (7 bases). This CDR3 has 13 amino acids. CDR1 and CDR2 (germline): DFQATT, SNEGSKA (reference sequence). V was trimmed by 3 bases and J by 4 bases, leaving 11 bases between them. This CDR3 reads CSASKGGPDTQYF. CDR3 coding DNA: TGCAGTGCTAGTAAGGGGGGGCCAGATACGCAGTATTTT.

This clone was picked up one time. This chain links TRBV5-4 with TRBJ1-2; the match to TRBD1 covers 9 bases. J gave up 5 bases and V 0 bases, and 2 bases lay outside the gene matches. The CDR3 length is 14 residues. Germline V lookup: CDR1 SGHNT, CDR2 YYREEE (reference sequence). The CDR3 loop reads CASSLGTGEYGYTF. The CDR3 region has the DNA TGTGCCAGCAGCTTGGGGACAGGGGAATATGGCTACACCTTC.

The chain links TRBV18 to TRBJ2-7, with 7 bases identical to TRBD1. The CDR3 extends over 15 amino acids. CDR1 and CDR2 from the germline V gene are KGHSH and LQKENI. J lost 1 base, V lost 6 bases, and 9 bases had no gene match. Here the CDR3 reads CASSPNGQVSYEQYF. The CDR3 region has the DNA TGTGCCAGCTCCCCTAACGGACAGGTATCCTACGAGCAGTACTTC.

J is TRBJ1-5 and V is TRBV24-1; weak D call: TRBD1 (6 bases). From germline, CDR1 is KGHDR and CDR2 SFDVKD. The CDR3 runs to 15 residues. V lost 3 bases to trimming and J lost 4 bases, with 12 bases between them. Here the CDR3 reads CATSDTGIINQPQHF. CDR3 coding DNA: TGTGCCACCAGTGATACAGGGATCATTAATCAGCCCCAGCATTTT.

The chain carries TRBV5-1 and TRBJ1-1, with a tentative D call TRBD1 (6 bases). The CDR3 has 14 amino acids. V was shortened by 0 bases and J by 4 bases, with 10 bases between the two germline ends. Per the germline V gene, CDR1 is SGHRS and CDR2 is YFSETQ. The CDR3 nucleotides read TGCGCCAGCAGCTTGGTGGGGGCCGCCACTGAAGCTTTCTTT. Amino acids: CASSLVGAATEAFF. The full variable domain, in which reference TRBV5-1 and TRBJ1-1 provide the parts outside the CDR3, is KAGVTQTPRYLIKTRGQQVTLSCSPISGHRSVSWYQQTPGQGLQFLFEYFSETQRNKGNFPGRFSGRQFSNSRSEMNVSTLELGDSALYLCASSLVGAATEAFFGQGTRLTVV.